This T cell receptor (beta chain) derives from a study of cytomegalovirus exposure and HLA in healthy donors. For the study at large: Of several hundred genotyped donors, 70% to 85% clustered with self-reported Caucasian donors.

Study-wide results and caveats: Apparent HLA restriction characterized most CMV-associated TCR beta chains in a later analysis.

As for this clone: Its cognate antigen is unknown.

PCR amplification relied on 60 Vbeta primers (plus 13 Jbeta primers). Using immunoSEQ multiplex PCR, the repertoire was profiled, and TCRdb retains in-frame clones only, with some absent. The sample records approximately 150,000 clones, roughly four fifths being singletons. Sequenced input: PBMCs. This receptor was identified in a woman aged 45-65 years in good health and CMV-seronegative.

The CDR3, as DNA: TGTGCCAGCAGCTTCCGGGACACCCAGCGTGAGCAGTTCTTC. It is translated as CASSFRDTQREQFF. The chain recombines TRBV5-6 with TRBJ2-1, with D maybe TRBD1 (6 bases). Deletions cut 2 bases from V and 9 bases from J, with 15 bases between. CDR3 size: 14 residues. Per the germline V gene, CDR1 is SGHDT and CDR2 is YYEEEE.